The 18 T cell receptor beta chains below were found in one sample sequenced in a study of T cells after posttransplantation cyclophosphamide. Clones were sequenced by immunoSEQ multiplex PCR, and TCRdb holds only the in-frame ones, with some missing. The profile covers some 40,000 clones, none occurring a single time. The sequenced sample consisted of PBMCs. The receptors were gathered from a man aged 45 to 65 in good health, CMV-negative, and a related stem cell transplant donor.

This clone has at least ten counts. The rearrangement links TRBV7-7 to TRBJ2-3, with TRBD2 identical over 12 bases. Losses at the gene ends were 5 bases for V and 2 bases for J; bases not matched to a gene: 5. Germline CDR1 reads SSHAT; CDR2 reads FNYEAQ (reference sequence). The CDR3 consists of 16 residues. The CDR3 sequence is CASSPRTSGATDTQYF. For the CDR3, the DNA is TGTGCCAGCAGCCCACGGACTAGCGGGGCCACAGATACGCAGTATTTT.

This clone was counted only a few times. The rearrangement joins TRBV9 to TRBJ2-1; D is possibly TRBD1 (5 bases). With 0 bases removed from V and 8 bases from J, the gap between germline ends came to 9 bases. The CDR3 contains 13 residues. Germline V CDR1 and CDR2: SGDLS, YYNGEE. The CDR3 coding sequence is TGTGCCAGCAGCGTAGGGGGCGCCGATGAGCAGTTCTTC. Protein product: CASSVGGADEQFF.

In this sample, this clone turned up many times. This chain connects TRBV9 to TRBJ2-7, with 9 bases aligning to TRBD2. The J segment lost 3 bases and the V segment lost 4 bases, leaving 5 bases of the junction unmatched. CDR3 length: 14 amino acids. CDR1 is SGDLS and CDR2 is YYNGEE in the germline V gene. The CDR3, as DNA: TGTGCCAGCAGCTTCGGACTAGCGAACTACGAGCAGTACTTC. Its translation: CASSFGLANYEQYF.

This clone came up many times. The chain is built from TRBV4-1 and TRBJ2-4; 8 bases fit TRBD2. The CDR3 length is 18 residues. The germline CDR1 and CDR2 sequences are MGHRA and YSYEKL. With V trimmed by 0 bases and J by 6 bases, 13 bases remained unmatched. This CDR3 reads CASSQDTLGREVRNIQYF. Written as DNA, the CDR3 is TGCGCCAGCAGCCAAGATACGTTGGGGCGGGAGGTGCGAAACATTCAGTACTTC.

This clone was observed at least ten times. V gene TRBV6-5 combines with J gene TRBJ2-2, with 8 bases lining up with TRBD2. V gave up 11 bases and J gave up 4 bases; unmatched junction bases: 6. Germline lookup yields CDR1 MNHEY and CDR2 SVGAGI. There are 13 residues in the CDR3. CDR3 sequence: CAASGGGTGELFF. As DNA, the CDR3 is TGTGCCGCGTCCGGGGGGGGCACCGGGGAGCTGTTTTTT.

This clone was seen a few times. The chain recombines TRBV19 with TRBJ2-1; 7 bases are a match to TRBD2. In germline, CDR1 is LNHDA, CDR2 SQIVND (reference sequence). The CDR3 loop spans 14 amino acids. V was pared by 4 bases and J by 9 bases, with 9 bases of the junction left unmatched. The CDR3 loop is CASSTGLGAVEQFF. The CDR3 bases are TGTGCCAGTAGTACAGGACTAGGCGCAGTTGAGCAGTTCTTC. The full variable domain, rest sourced from reference TRBV19 and TRBJ2-1, is DGGITQSPKYLFRKEGQNVTLSCEQNLNHDAMYWYRQDPGQGLRLIYYSQIVNDFQKGDIAEGYSVSREKKESFPLTVTSAQKNPTAFYLCASSTGLGAVEQFFGPGTRLTVL.

At least ten counts were recorded for this clone. J is TRBJ2-1 and V is TRBV4-1; no definite D call. Germline V gene lookup returns CDR1 MGHRA and CDR2 YSYEKL. V was clipped by 1 base and J by 1 base, with 5 bases between them. The CDR3 loop spans 14 amino acids. The CDR3, as DNA: TGCGCCAGCAGCCAAGCTAGTTCCTACAATGAGCAGTTCTTC. Its protein is CASSQASSYNEQFF.

This clone was observed at least ten times. The chain combines TRBV9 with TRBJ1-2; D might be TRBD1 (5 bases). The germline gives CDR1 SGDLS, CDR2 YYNGEE. V gave up 4 bases and J gave up 3 bases, with 13 bases separating them. The CDR3 is made up of 14 amino acids. The CDR3 DNA reads as TGTGCCAGCAGCCCCGGGGGGGTTTACTATGGCTACACCTTC. Residues: CASSPGGVYYGYTF.

This clone was seen ten or more times. V gene TRBV6-5 combines with J gene TRBJ1-5; TRBD1 is a possible D gene (6 bases). The germline gives CDR1 MNHEY, CDR2 SVGAGI. Between the trimmed V and J ends, which lost 7 bases and 1 base, there was a span of 11 bases. The CDR3 has 14 amino acids. The CDR3 here is CASKGGVSNQPQHF. In nucleotides, the CDR3 is TGTGCCAGCAAGGGGGGGGTGAGCAATCAGCCCCAGCATTTT.

There are many counts of this clone. The rearrangement joins TRBV6-1 to TRBJ2-6; the D is unclear. V gave up 1 base and J gave up 0 bases, with 4 bases separating them. Germline-derived CDR1 and CDR2 are MNHNS and SASEGT. This CDR3 comprises 15 residues. The CDR3 coding sequence is TGTGCCAGCAGTGAAGACAGCTCTGGGGCCAACGTCCTGACTTTC. Its protein is CASSEDSSGANVLTF.

This clone occurred many times. The chain employs TRBV6-5 and TRBJ2-2; D is perhaps TRBD2 (6 bases). From germline, CDR1 is MNHEY and CDR2 SVGAGI. The CDR3 length is 14 residues. The V and J ends lost 1 base and 7 bases respectively, with 10 bases between them. The CDR3 DNA is TGTGCCAGCAGTTACTTCACTAGCCTCGGGGAGCTGTTTTTT. Amino acids: CASSYFTSLGELFF.

This clone occurred a few times. This sequence joins TRBV6-1 and TRBJ2-2; D gene ambiguous. The length of the CDR3 is 13 residues. Trimming removed 5 bases from V and 6 bases from J, with 10 bases in between. The germline V gene has CDR1 MNHNS and CDR2 SASEGT. The CDR3 here is CASSYQSPGELFF. The CDR3 region has the DNA TGTGCCAGCAGTTATCAGTCCCCCGGGGAGCTGTTTTTT.

This clone has ten or more counts. The gene calls are TRBV7-9 and TRBJ1-1; D gene unclear. V was pared by 6 bases and J by 11 bases, with 13 bases between. Per germline, CDR1 SEHNR and CDR2 FQNEAQ (reference sequence). This CDR3 region has 11 residues. CDR3 amino acids: CASSEAPGAFF. DNA of the CDR3: TGTGCCAGCAGTGAGGCCCCCGGGGCTTTCTTT.

Many counts were recorded for this clone. The J gene is TRBJ2-7, the V gene TRBV27, with 9 positions matching TRBD1. Germline CDR1 is MNHEY and CDR2 is SMNVEV (reference sequence). The CDR3 runs to 15 residues. V shed 4 bases and J 1 base; nucleotides not matched to a gene: 5. Here the CDR3 DNA reads TGTGCCAGCAGTTCGGAGGACAGGGGATCCTACGAGCAGTACTTC. This encodes CASSSEDRGSYEQYF.

This clone appeared many times. V gene TRBV2 combines with J gene TRBJ2-3; TRBD2 matches 8 bases. V dropped 8 bases and J dropped 2; count of bases not matched to a gene: 6. The CDR3 totals 14 residues. CDR1 and CDR2 (germline): SNHLY, FYNNEI. DNA for the CDR3: TGTGCCAGCGTTAGCGGGACGAACACAGATACGCAGTATTTT. Translating it yields CASVSGTNTDTQYF.

This clone occurred many times. The chain carries TRBV11-2 and TRBJ2-7, with 10 nucleotides matching TRBD1. The J segment lost 7 bases and the V segment lost 4 bases, leaving 10 bases of the junction unmatched. CDR1 is SGHAT and CDR2 is FQNNGV in the germline V gene. The CDR3 consists of 15 residues. This chain's CDR3 is CASSSRQGAQWEQYF. The CDR3, as DNA: TGTGCCAGCAGCTCGCGACAGGGGGCCCAATGGGAGCAGTACTTC.

The sample holds many counts of this clone. This chain links TRBV27 with TRBJ1-2, with 7 bases lining up with TRBD1. The J segment lost 0 bases and the V segment lost 5 bases, leaving 6 bases of the junction unmatched. The CDR3 has 15 amino acids. CDR1 and CDR2 (germline): MNHEY, SMNVEV (reference sequence). The CDR3 region is CASSRNRGPNYGYTF. Written as DNA, the CDR3 is TGTGCCAGCAGTAGGAACAGGGGCCCTAACTATGGCTACACCTTC.

This clone was detected many times. This chain uses TRBV7-9 with TRBJ2-1, with TRBD1 matching over 8 bases. After removal of 1 base from V and 5 bases from J, the junction contained 7 bases not matched to a gene. The CDR3 sequence is 16 residues long. Germline CDR1 is SEHNR and CDR2 is FQNEAQ (reference sequence). CDR3 loop: CASSLVGQDINNEQFF. The CDR3 DNA reads as TGTGCCAGCAGCTTAGTGGGACAGGACATCAACAATGAGCAGTTCTTC.